Below, one TCR beta chain is given with its context. The sample comes from a study of OX40 agonist ivuxolimab in advanced cancers. Study-wide context: The study enrolled dose-escalation patients with hepatocellular carcinoma, melanoma, renal cell or head and neck cancer.

Patients with a history of autoimmune disease or on systemic immunosuppression were excluded. At baseline, cycle 4 day 1, and cycle 7 day 1, blood was sampled. TCRdb keeps only in-frame clones here, not all; method: immunoSEQ multiplex PCR. Among roughly 55,000 clones listed, approximately 84% were seen once. This clonotype originated in an adult with an advanced solid tumor such as melanoma, head and neck, liver or kidney cancer. The input for sequencing was CD4+ or CD8+ T cells sorted from blood, taken in a trial of the OX40 agonist ivuxolimab.

CDR3 residues: CATLSTGELFF. CDR3 nucleotide sequence: TGTGCCACCCTCAGCACCGGGGAGCTGTTTTTT. The chain joins TRBV10-3 to TRBJ2-2; D remains ambiguous. Germline CDR1 reads ENHRY; CDR2 reads SYGVKD. V was shortened by 10 bases and J by 4 bases, with 7 bases between the two germline ends. This CDR3 comprises 11 residues.